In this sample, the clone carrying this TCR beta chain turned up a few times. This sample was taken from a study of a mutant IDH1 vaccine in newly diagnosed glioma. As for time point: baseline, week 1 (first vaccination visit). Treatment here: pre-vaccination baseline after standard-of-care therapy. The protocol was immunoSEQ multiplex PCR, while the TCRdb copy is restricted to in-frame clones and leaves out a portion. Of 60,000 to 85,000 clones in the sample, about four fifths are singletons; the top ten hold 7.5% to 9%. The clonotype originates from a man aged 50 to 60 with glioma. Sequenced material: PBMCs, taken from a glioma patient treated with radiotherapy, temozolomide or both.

CDR3: CASSPRDSDMNTEAFF. As DNA, the CDR3 is TGTGCCAGCAGCCCCCGAGACAGCGACATGAACACTGAAGCTTTCTTT. The chain recombines TRBV13 with TRBJ1-1; tentatively, D is TRBD1 (5 bases). Germline values: CDR1 PRHDT, CDR2 FYEKMQ (reference sequence). The CDR3 totals 16 residues. The V end was cut by 5 bases, the J end by 0 bases, with 16 bases between.